In this sample, the clone carrying this T cell receptor (beta chain) turned up a few times. The antigen is not known. These data are taken from a study of T-cell memory formation after mild COVID-19. Points from the study as a whole: Memory cells collected pre-infection included some clones that later responded, suggesting cross-reactive memory joined.

TCRdb reprocessed the 5' RACE reads with MiXCR, giving one entry per CDR3 protein. The data show about 250,000 distinct CDR3 sequences, just over 15% seen once. Sequenced input: PBMCs or a T cell subset sorted from them (not recorded which). This receptor was obtained from an adult woman who had mild COVID-19 (a few samples of this study predate the infection). Cell type and time point are not known.

The CDR3 sequence: CASSPRGGRYEQYF. The CDR3 coding sequence is TGTGCCAGCAGCCCTAGAGGGGGTAGGTACGAGCAGTACTTC. The chain has TRBV7-2 and TRBJ2-7, with D possibly matching TRBD1 (6 bases). Germline V gene data show CDR1 as SGHTA and CDR2 as FQGNSA. The length of the CDR3 is 14 residues. The ends were cut back, 5 bases at V and 4 bases at J, with 15 bases in the middle.